The rows below give T cell receptor beta chains drawn from one sample of a study of regulatory T cells in long-lasting Graves disease. TCRdb itself ran the multiplex PCR reads through MiXCR, one entry per CDR3 protein. The sample lists about 470,000 distinct CDR3 sequences; more than 20% were seen once. Sample: peripheral blood mononuclear cells (PBMCs), taken when the disease was refractory, from a patient treated with antithyroid drugs. The receptors here all came from a female donor with Graves disease. Each CDR3 is given without its conserved first and last residue. The order of the fields is J gene, V gene, CDR3 length, clone size, CDR3 protein. The size field is filled for only some rows; it gives once, few, many or a size class.

>TRBJ2-5|TRBV4-2|13|few
ASSQVLAGEETQY
>TRBJ2-2|TRBV6-1|18|-
ASSLPSLAENQKGNGELF
>TRBJ2-7|TRBV5-5|10|few
ASSVSRYEQY
>TRBJ2-7|TRBV2|14|many
ASSEVGQRTSYEQY
>TRBJ1-1|TRBV28|11|many
ASGGQGGTEAF
>TRBJ2-3|TRBV10-3|13|many
AISDVGRGTDTQY
>TRBJ1-1|TRBV7-3|14|many
ASSSQPTGLYTEAF
>TRBJ1-1|TRBV14|12|few
ASSPWDRGTEAF
>TRBJ2-5|TRBV27|13|many
ASSSFRTKQETQY
>TRBJ2-5|TRBV6-1|14|many
ASSAPDTGYQETQY
>TRBJ1-4|TRBV4-2|14|-
ASSPVTDTTNEKLF
>TRBJ1-1|TRBV14|12|few
ASSLKVRDTEAF
>TRBJ1-2|TRBV12-3/TRBV12-4|13|many
ASSFDGGLIYGYT
>TRBJ1-1|TRBV6-2/TRBV6-3|12|many
ASSFRTPKTEAF
>TRBJ2-7|TRBV28|11|many
ASPSGGTYEQY
>TRBJ2-7|TRBV6-9|12|many
ASSYGSSSYEQY
>TRBJ1-2|TRBV6-5|12|many
ASSYRDRGYGYT
>TRBJ2-7|TRBV27|14|many
ASSSGGLFANYEQY
>TRBJ2-2|TRBV6-1|12|once
ATNWGGNTGELF
>TRBJ2-2|TRBV19|14|-
ASSIRLAGVAGELV
>TRBJ2-3|TRBV11-1|14|few
ASSTRDFSSTDTQY
>TRBJ1-3|TRBV7-2|13|-
ASSPPGRVTDTIY
>TRBJ1-6|TRBV30|12|-
AWSVRDRGSPLH
>TRBJ2-2|TRBV14|14|few
ASSQTSGRAPGELF
>TRBJ1-1|TRBV7-9|13|many
ASSPPTAWNTEAF
>TRBJ2-7|TRBV27|13|-
ASSLSTPLGSEQY
>TRBJ1-5|TRBV20-1|12|many
SANQGAHNQPQH
>TRBJ1-4|TRBV7-2|10|few
ASSLGSEKLF
>TRBJ2-2|TRBV6-1|12|few
ASNSGANTGELF
>TRBJ2-4|TRBV5-6|12|few
ASRTQGGLDIQY
>TRBJ1-1|TRBV5-8|10|-
ASNNLKETAF
>TRBJ2-1|TRBV7-9|12|many
ASSLDTRGDEQF
>TRBJ1-4|TRBV16|13|few
ASSQLGSENEKLF
>TRBJ2-5|TRBV14|14|-
ASSQAFLGHTETQY
>TRBJ2-7|TRBV20-1|13|-
SAILPRTGLYEQY
>TRBJ2-7|TRBV4-2|11|-
ASSQEDFTEQY
>TRBJ1-1|TRBV19|13|-
ASSIRGSWNTEAF
>TRBJ2-3|TRBV12-3/TRBV12-4|14|-
ASSPSGLAGTDTQY
>TRBJ1-1|TRBV18|13|-
ASSLRTWSDTEAF
>TRBJ1-2|TRBV10-3|12|many
AISESVPGYGYT
>TRBJ1-1|TRBV27|13|many
ASSGRQGAWTEAF
>TRBJ2-5|TRBV29-1|9|few
SVHGQETQY
>TRBJ2-5|TRBV5-1|11|few
ASSLAGTQTQY
>TRBJ2-7|TRBV12-3/TRBV12-4|9|many
ASATPGEQY
>TRBJ2-3|TRBV12-3/TRBV12-4|14|-
ASSLEPWLHTDTQY
>TRBJ2-3|TRBV7-9|9|-
ASSEKDTQY
>TRBJ1-1|TRBV5-5|13|-
ASSLEAQGGTEAF
>TRBJ1-4|TRBV28|13|many
ASSFLRDSRLGLF
>TRBJ2-1|TRBV11-2|13|many
ASSPEGVGYNEQF
>TRBJ2-7|TRBV7-6|11|few
ASSPKPPYEQY
>TRBJ2-7|TRBV6-1|16|many
ASSDRSTGTSGPYEQY
>TRBJ2-4|TRBV28|14|many
ASSLKWGVAKNIQY
>TRBJ2-3|TRBV11-2|15|many
ASSLVATAGSLDTQY
>TRBJ2-7|TRBV6-2/TRBV6-3|11|few
AVSTGFAYEQY